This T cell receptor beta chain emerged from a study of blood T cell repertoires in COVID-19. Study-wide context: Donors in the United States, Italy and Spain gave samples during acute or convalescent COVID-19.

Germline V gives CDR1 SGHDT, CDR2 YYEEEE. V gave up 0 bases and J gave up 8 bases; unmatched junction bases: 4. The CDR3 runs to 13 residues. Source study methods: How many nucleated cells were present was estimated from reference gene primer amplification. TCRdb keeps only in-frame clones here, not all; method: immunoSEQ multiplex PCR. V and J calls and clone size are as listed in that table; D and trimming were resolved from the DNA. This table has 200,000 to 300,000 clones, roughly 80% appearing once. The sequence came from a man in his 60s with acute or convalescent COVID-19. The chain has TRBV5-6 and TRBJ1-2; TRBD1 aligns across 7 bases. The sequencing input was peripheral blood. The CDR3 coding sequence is TGTGCCAGCAGCTTGGTGACAGGGCGAGGCTACACCTTC. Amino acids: CASSLVTGRGYTF.